This T cell receptor (beta chain) was obtained from a study of early T cells in non-severe SARS-CoV-2 infection. Whole-study context: Bulk RNA isolated from unsorted whole blood underwent sequencing; chains were not paired.

V lost 2 bases to trimming and J lost 4 bases; unmatched junction nucleotides: 7. The CDR3 length is 15 residues. CDR1 is MNHEY and CDR2 is SVGAGI in the germline V gene. This clonotype was seen a few times. The TCR library protocol attached unique molecular identifiers to the individual cDNA molecules. Using its own MiXCR run on the 5' RACE reads, TCRdb lists one record per CDR3 protein. This sample has more than 60,000 distinct CDR3 sequences, with approximately 13% found just once. The sequenced sample was whole blood. This TCR was recovered from an adult who was a healthcare worker with PCR-confirmed SARS-CoV-2 infection or an uninfected control (not recorded which). This chain links TRBV6-5 with TRBJ1-1, with 7 bases lining up with TRBD1. The CDR3 coding sequence is TGTGCCAGCAGTTACCCGGGACAGTCGGCCACTGAAGCTTTCTTT. Encoded protein: CASSYPGQSATEAFF.